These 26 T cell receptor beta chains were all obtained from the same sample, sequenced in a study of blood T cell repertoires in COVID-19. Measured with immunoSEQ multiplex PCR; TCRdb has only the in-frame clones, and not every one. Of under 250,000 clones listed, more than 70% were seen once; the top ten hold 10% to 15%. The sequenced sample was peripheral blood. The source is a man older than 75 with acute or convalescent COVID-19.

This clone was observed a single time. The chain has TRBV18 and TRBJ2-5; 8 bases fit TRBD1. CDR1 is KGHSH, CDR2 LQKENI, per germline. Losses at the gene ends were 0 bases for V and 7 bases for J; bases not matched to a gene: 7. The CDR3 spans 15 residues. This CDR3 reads CASSPPAGGWVTQYF. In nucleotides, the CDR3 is TGTGCCAGCTCACCACCGGCAGGGGGCTGGGTGACCCAGTACTTC.

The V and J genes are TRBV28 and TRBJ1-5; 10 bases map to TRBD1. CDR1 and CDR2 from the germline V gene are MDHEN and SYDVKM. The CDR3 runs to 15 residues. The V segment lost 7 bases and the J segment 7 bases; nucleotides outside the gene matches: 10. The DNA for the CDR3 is TGTGCCAGCAAGGGACAGGGGAGATCACAACAGCCCCAGCATTTT. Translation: CASKGQGRSQQPQHF.

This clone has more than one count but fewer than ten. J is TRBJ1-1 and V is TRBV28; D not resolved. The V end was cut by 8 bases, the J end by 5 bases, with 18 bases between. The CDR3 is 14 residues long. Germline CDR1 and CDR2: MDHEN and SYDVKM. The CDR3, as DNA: TGTGCCAGCGGCCTAGTGGGAGGGAAAACTGAAGCTTTCTTT. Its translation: CASGLVGGKTEAFF.

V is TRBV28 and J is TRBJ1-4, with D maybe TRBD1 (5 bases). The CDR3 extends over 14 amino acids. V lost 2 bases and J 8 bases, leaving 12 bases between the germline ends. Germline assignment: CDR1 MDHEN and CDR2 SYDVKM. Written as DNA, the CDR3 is TGTGCCAGCAGTTTACAGGGATCCCTAGAAAAACTGTTTTTT. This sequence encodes CASSLQGSLEKLFF.

The CDR3 DNA sequence: TGTGCCAGCAGCTTAGGGTCTGGGGGGGGAACTGAAGCTTTCTTT. This codes for CASSLGSGGGTEAFF. The chain combines TRBV7-6 with TRBJ1-1; tentatively, D is TRBD1 (5 bases). From germline, CDR1 is SGHVS and CDR2 FNYEAQ. Deletions cut 1 base from V and 5 bases from J, with 14 bases between. The CDR3 runs 15 residues.

CDR3 in amino acids: CASSRTTGNTEAFF. The DNA of the CDR3 is TGTGCCAGCAGTAGAACGACAGGGAACACTGAAGCTTTCTTT. This chain joins TRBV7-9 and TRBJ1-1; perhaps TRBD1 as D (6 bases). This CDR3 spans 14 amino acids. CDR1 and CDR2 from the germline V gene are SEHNR and FQNEAQ (reference sequence). V lost 6 bases and J lost 1, with 12 bases in between.

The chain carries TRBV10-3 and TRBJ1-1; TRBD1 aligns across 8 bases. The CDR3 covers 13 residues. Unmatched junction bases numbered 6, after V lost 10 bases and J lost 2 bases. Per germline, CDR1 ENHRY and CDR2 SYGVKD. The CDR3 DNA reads TGTGCCACCCGACAGGGGCTTAACACTGAAGCTTTCTTT. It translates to CATRQGLNTEAFF.

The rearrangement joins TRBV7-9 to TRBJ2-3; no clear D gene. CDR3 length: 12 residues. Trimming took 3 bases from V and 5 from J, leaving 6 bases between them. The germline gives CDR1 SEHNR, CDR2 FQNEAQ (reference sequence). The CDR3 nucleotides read TGTGCCAGCAGCTTTGGCGGAGATACGCAGTATTTT. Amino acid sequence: CASSFGGDTQYF.

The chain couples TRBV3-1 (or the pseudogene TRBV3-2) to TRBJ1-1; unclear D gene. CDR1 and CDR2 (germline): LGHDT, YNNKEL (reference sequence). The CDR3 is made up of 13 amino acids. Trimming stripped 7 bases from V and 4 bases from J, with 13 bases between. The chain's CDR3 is CASTLRGTTEAFF. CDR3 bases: TGTGCCAGCACCCTTCGGGGAACCACTGAAGCTTTCTTT.

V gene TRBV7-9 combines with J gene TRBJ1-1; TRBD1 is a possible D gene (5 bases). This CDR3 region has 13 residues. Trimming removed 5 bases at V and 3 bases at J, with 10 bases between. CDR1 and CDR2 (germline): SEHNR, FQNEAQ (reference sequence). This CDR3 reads CASSPDSDTEAFF. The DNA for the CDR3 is TGTGCCAGCAGCCCAGACAGTGACACTGAAGCTTTCTTT.

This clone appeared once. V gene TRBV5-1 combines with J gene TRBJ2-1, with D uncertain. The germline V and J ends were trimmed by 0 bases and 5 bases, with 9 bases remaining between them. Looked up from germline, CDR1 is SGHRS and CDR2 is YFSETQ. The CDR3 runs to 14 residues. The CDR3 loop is CASSLALGHNEQFF. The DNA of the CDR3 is TGCGCCAGCAGCTTGGCTTTGGGCCACAATGAGCAGTTCTTC.

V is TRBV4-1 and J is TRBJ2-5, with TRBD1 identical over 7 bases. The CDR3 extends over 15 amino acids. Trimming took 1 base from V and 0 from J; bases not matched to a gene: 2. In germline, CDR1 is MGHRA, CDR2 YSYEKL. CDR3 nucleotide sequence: TGCGCCAGCAGCCAAGGACAGGGAAACCAAGAGACCCAGTACTTC. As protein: CASSQGQGNQETQYF.

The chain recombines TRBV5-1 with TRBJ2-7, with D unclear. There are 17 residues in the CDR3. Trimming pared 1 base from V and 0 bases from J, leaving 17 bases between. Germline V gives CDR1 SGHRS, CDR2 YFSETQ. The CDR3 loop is CASSLSVPTRSSYEQYF. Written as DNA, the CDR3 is TGCGCCAGCAGCTTGTCGGTTCCAACAAGGAGCTCCTACGAGCAGTACTTC. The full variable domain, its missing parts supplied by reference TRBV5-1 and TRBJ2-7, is KAGVTQTPRYLIKTRGQQVTLSCSPISGHRSVSWYQQTPGQGLQFLFEYFSETQRNKGNFPGRFSGRQFSNSRSEMNVSTLELGDSALYLCASSLSVPTRSSYEQYFGPGTRLTVT.

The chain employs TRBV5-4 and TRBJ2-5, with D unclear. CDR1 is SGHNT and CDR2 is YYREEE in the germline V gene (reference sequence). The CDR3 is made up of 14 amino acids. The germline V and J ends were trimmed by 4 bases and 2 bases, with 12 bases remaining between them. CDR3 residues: CASSAALTQETQYF. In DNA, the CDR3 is TGTGCCAGCAGCGCCGCACTAACACAAGAGACCCAGTACTTC.

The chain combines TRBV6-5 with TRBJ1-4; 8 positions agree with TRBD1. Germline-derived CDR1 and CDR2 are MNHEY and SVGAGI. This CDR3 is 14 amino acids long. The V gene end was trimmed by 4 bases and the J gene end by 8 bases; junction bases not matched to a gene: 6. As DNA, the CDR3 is TGTGCCAGCAGTTCCCGGACAGGGCTAGAAAAACTGTTTTTT. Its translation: CASSSRTGLEKLFF.

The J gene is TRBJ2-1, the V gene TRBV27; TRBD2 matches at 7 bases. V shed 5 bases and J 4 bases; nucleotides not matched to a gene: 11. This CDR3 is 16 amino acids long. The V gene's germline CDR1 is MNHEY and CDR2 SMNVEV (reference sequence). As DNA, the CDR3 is TGTGCCAGCAGTGTGCCCGCTAGCGGCACTTACAATGAGCAGTTCTTC. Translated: CASSVPASGTYNEQFF.

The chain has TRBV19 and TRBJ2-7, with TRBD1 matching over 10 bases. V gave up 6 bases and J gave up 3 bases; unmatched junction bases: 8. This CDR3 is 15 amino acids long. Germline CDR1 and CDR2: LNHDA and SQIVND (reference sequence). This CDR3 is CASSRRQGAHYEQYF. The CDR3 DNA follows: TGTGCCAGTAGCCGCCGACAGGGGGCCCACTACGAGCAGTACTTC.

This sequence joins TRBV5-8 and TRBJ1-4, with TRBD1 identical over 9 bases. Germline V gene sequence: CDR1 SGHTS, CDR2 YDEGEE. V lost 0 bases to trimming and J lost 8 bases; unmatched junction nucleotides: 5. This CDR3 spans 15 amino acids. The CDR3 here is CASSLGGTGREKLFF. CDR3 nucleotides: TGTGCCAGCAGCTTGGGAGGGACAGGGCGCGAAAAACTGTTTTTT.

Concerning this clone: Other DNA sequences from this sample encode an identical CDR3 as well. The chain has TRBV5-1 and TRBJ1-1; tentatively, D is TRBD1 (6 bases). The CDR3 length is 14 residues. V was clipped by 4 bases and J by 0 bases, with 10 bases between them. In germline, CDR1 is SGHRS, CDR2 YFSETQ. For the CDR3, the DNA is TGCGCCAGCAGCCCAACAGGGATGAACACTGAAGCTTTCTTT. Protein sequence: CASSPTGMNTEAFF.

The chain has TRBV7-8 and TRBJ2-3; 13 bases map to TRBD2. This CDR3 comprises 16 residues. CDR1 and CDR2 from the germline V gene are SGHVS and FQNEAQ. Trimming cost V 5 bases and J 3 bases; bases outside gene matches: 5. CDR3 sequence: CASSPPTSGRTDTQYF. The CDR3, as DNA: TGTGCCAGCAGCCCACCGACTAGCGGGAGGACAGATACGCAGTATTTT. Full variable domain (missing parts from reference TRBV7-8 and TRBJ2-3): GAGVSQSPRYKVAKRGQDVALRCDPISGHVSLFWYQQALGQGPEFLTYFQNEAQLDKSGLPSDRFFAERPEGSVSTLKIQRTQQEDSAVYLCASSPPTSGRTDTQYFGPGTRLTVL.

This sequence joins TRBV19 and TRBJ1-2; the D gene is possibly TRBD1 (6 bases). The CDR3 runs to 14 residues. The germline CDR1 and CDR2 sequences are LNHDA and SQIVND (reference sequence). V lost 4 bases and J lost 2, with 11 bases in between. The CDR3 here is CASSTGTLNYGYTF. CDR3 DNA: TGTGCCAGTAGTACCGGGACACTAAACTATGGCTACACCTTC. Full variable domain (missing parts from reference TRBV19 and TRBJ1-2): DGGITQSPKYLFRKEGQNVTLSCEQNLNHDAMYWYRQDPGQGLRLIYYSQIVNDFQKGDIAEGYSVSREKKESFPLTVTSAQKNPTAFYLCASSTGTLNYGYTFGSGTRLTVV.

Written as DNA, the CDR3 is TGTGCCAGCAGACCCGGGACAGGGAACACTGAAGCTTTCTTT. Its protein is CASRPGTGNTEAFF. The chain combines TRBV28 with TRBJ1-1; 8 nucleotides agree with TRBD1. From germline, CDR1 is MDHEN and CDR2 SYDVKM. The CDR3 loop spans 14 amino acids. V dropped 6 bases and J dropped 1; count of bases not matched to a gene: 4.

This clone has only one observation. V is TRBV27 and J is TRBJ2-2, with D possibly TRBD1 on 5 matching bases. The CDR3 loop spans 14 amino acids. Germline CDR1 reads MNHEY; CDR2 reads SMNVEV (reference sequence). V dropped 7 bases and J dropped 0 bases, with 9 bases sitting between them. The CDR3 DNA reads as TGTGCCAGCAAAAGGGGTTCGAACACCGGGGAGCTGTTTTTT. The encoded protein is CASKRGSNTGELFF.

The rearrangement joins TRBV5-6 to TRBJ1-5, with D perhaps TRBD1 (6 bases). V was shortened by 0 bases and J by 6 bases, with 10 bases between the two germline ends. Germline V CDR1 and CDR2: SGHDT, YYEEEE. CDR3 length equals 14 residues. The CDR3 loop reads CASSLAQGGQPQHF. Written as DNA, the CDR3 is TGTGCCAGCAGCTTGGCACAGGGTGGTCAGCCCCAGCATTTT.

CDR3 residues: CASSISLSDTMAYEQYF. The CDR3 region has the DNA TGTGCCAGTAGTATATCGCTGTCGGACACGATGGCCTACGAGCAGTACTTC. The chain carries TRBV19 and TRBJ2-7; D might be TRBD1 (5 bases). The CDR3 is 17 residues long. Germline V gene data show CDR1 as LNHDA and CDR2 as SQIVND (reference sequence). Trimming stripped 2 bases from V and 2 bases from J, with 19 bases between.

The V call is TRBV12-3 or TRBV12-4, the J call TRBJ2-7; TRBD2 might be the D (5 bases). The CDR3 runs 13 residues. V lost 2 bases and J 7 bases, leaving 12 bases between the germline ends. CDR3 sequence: CASSLRARGEQYF. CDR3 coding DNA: TGTGCCAGCAGTTTACGGGCTAGAGGGGAGCAGTACTTC.